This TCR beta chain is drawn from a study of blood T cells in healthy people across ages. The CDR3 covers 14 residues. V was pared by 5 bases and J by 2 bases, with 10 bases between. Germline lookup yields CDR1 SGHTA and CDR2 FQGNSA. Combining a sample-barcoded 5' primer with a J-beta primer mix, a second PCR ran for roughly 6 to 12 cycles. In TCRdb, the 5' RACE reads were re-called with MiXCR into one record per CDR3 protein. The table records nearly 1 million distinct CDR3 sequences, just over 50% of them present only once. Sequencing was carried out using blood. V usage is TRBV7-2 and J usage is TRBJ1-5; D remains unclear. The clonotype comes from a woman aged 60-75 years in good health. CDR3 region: CASSPYGRNQPQHF. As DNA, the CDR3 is TGTGCCAGCAGCCCCTACGGACGCAATCAGCCCCAGCATTTT.